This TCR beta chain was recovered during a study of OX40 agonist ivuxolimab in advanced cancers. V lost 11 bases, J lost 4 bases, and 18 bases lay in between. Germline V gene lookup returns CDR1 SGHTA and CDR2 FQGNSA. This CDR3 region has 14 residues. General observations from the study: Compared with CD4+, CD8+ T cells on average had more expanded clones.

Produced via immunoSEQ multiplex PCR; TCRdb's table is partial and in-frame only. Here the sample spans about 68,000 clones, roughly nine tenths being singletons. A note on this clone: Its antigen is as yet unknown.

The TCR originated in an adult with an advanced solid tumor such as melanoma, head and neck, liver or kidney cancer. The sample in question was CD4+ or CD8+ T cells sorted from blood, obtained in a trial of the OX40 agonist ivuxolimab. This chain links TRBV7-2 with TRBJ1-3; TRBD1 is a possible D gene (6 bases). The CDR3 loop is CAEKPGGTGNTIYF. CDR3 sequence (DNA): TGTGCCGAGAAACCGGGGGGCACGGGAAACACCATATATTTT.